This T cell receptor (beta chain) derives from a study of T cell repertoires in aging, cancer and after chemotherapy. Overall study context: Repeat sampling of healthy donors over several months to years showed clear clonal overlap. About 8.1 million TCR reads made up the full dataset. Study-wide findings and caveats: Compared with age-matched healthy donors, untreated hematological or solid cancer patients showed higher blood TCR clonality.

This CDR3 region has 16 residues. Trimming removed 0 bases at V and 1 base at J, with 12 bases between. Germline values: CDR1 MNHEY, CDR2 SMNVEV (reference sequence). Turning to this clonotype: The antigen is not known.

A mixed TRB-A/B primer pool amplified rearranged TRB by multiplex touch-down PCR. Using its own MiXCR run on the multiplex PCR reads, TCRdb lists one record per CDR3 protein. In the table there are approximately 10,000 distinct CDR3 sequences, just under 30% of which are singletons. Peripheral blood genomic DNA, not sorted cells or RNA, was the template. The chain couples TRBV27 to TRBJ2-5; no definite D call. The clonotype was recovered from a human donor in good health. Sequencing was performed on blood. The CDR3 protein is CASSLSWQATQETQYF. DNA for the CDR3: TGTGCCAGCAGTTTATCGTGGCAGGCCACCCAAGAGACCCAGTACTTC.